This T cell receptor beta chain was obtained from a study of cytomegalovirus exposure and HLA in healthy donors. This clone occurred once. This CDR3 fails to terminate in the conserved phenylalanine or tryptophan, so it likely reflects a read error. From germline, CDR1 is MDHEN and CDR2 SYDVKM. This CDR3 is 14 amino acids long. V was pared by 6 bases and J by 5 bases, with 8 bases of the junction left unmatched. The PCR made use of 60 Vbeta and 13 Jbeta primers. Data came from immunoSEQ multiplex PCR; TCRdb stores just in-frame clones and leaves some out. The sample has 150,000 to 200,000 clones; about 85% are singletons.

The TCR sequence derives from a man aged 45-65 years in good health and CMV-seronegative. Sequencing was done on a sample of PBMCs. This chain connects TRBV28 to TRBJ1-2, with 8 bases that match TRBD1. CDR3: CASREQGGLYGYTS. In DNA form, the CDR3 reads TGTGCCAGCAGAGAACAGGGGGGGCTATATGGCTACACCTCC.